The rows below give T cell receptor beta chains drawn from one sample of a study of T cell repertoires in cytomegalovirus infection. For these receptors, no antigen is known. TCRdb independently ran MiXCR on the reads; one entry per CDR3 protein. The repertoire holds fewer than 900,000 distinct CDR3 sequences, around 29% seen once, with around 12% in the top ten. This specimen was cultured CD8+ T cells from PBMCs, taken from culture after CMV antigen stimulation. The receptors were sampled from a human donor in good health (CMV status not recorded). Some clones in this sample may be carry-over from other donors' samples. CDR3s include the opening cysteine and the closing phenylalanine or tryptophan.

cdr3_aa,cdr3_length,v_call
CASSIAVRDTQRPQHF,16,TRBV19
CASSNKGDTEAFF,13,TRBV19
CASSTGTGISNQPQHF,16,TRBV6-6
CASSPPRHRVNSPLHF,16,TRBV7-2
CASSEGTYPQETQYF,15,TRBV6-1
CASTTTGEADEQFF,14,TRBV19
CASREGQGFSEAFF,14,TRBV6-2/TRBV6-3
CASSGDPPEAFF,12,TRBV7-9
CASRYTGTFSNQPQHF,16,TRBV7-2
CASSQEATAYGYTF,14,TRBV14
CASSQQGADEQFF,13,TRBV7-6
CASSYWAEGSPLHF,14,TRBV6-2/TRBV6-3
CASSYSEVFRGTEAFF,16,TRBV6-5
CASSGWDRGDDEQYF,15,TRBV2
CASSLERGRNNEQFF,15,TRBV5-4
CASSGLAGSSYNEQFF,16,TRBV6-1
CASSLAQGAYGANVLTF,17,TRBV7-9
CASSSRDRVGTQYF,14,TRBV7-9
CASSHTGGRNIQYF,14,TRBV14
CASSSDRGTGNTIYF,15,TRBV27
CATSRDLGQKYEQYF,15,TRBV15
CASEQRDEAFF,11,TRBV7-9
CASIQGEGYQETQYF,15,TRBV7-8
CASSGKRGVNEQFF,14,TRBV7-9
CASSTRGRTTDTQYF,15,TRBV19
CASSFRRTSGVSSYNEQFF,19,TRBV12-3/TRBV12-4
CASSLGGRGSYNEQFF,16,TRBV7-9
CASSQDRGSNNEQFF,15,TRBV4-1
CASSLGPRGQETQYF,15,TRBV28
CASSIPTDISGNTIYF,16,TRBV12-3/TRBV12-4
CASSETPPRLPTEAFF,16,TRBV5-8
CASSPRQIETQYF,13,TRBV11-2
CAEGQGPPYNQPQHF,15,TRBV5-1
CASSVPSGGYSEQFF,15,TRBV19
CASSDGAATQFF,12,TRBV7-9